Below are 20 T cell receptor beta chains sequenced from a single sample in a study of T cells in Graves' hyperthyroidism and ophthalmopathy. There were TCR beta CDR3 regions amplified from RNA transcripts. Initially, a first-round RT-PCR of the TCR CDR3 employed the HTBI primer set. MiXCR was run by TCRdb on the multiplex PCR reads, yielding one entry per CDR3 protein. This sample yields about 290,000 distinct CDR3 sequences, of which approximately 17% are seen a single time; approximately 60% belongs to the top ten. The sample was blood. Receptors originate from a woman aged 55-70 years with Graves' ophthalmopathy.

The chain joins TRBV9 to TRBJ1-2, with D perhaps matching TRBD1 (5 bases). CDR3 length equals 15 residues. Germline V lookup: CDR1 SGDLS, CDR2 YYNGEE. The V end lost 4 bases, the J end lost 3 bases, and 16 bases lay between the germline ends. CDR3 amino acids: CASSRGGRDDYGYTF. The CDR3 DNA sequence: TGTGCCAGCAGCCGGGGAGGCAGGGATGACTATGGCTACACCTTC.

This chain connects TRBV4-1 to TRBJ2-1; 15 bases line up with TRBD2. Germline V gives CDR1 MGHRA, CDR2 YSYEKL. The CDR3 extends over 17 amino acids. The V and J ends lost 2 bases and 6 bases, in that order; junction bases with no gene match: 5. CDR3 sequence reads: CASSQPGLAGGPNEQFF. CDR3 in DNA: TGCGCCAGCAGCCAACCCGGACTAGCGGGAGGGCCCAATGAGCAGTTCTTC.

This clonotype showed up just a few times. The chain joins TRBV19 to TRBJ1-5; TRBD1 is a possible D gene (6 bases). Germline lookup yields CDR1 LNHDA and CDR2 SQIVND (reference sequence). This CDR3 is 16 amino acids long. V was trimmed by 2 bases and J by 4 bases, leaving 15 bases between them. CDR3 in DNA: TGTGCCAGTAGTATACGAGAAGGGACACAGAATCAGCCCCAGCATTTT. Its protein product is CASSIREGTQNQPQHF.

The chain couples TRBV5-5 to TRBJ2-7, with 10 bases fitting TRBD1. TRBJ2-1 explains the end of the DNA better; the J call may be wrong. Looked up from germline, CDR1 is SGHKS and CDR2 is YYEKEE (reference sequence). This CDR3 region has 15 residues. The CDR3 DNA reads TGTGCCAGCAGCGGCGGACAGGGGGAGATCTACGAGCAGTTCTTC. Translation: CASSGGQGEIYEQFF.

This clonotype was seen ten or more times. The CDR3 DNA sequence: TGTGCCAGCAGTTACTCGCTCAGCTACACTGAAGCTTTCTTT. Its protein product is CASSYSLSYTEAFF. The J gene is TRBJ1-1, the V gene TRBV6-2 or TRBV6-3; D is unresolved. Germline V gene data show CDR1 as MNHEY and CDR2 as SVGEGT. The V end was cut by 0 bases, the J end by 3 bases, with 8 bases between. There are 14 residues in the CDR3.

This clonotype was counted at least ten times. Written as DNA, the CDR3 is TGCAGCGTTCGGGACACACTGAACACTGAAGCTTTCTTT. Translation gives CSVRDTLNTEAFF. This rearrangement joins TRBV29-1 to TRBJ1-1; D might be TRBD1 (6 bases). CDR3 length: 13 residues. V lost 5 bases, J lost 0 bases, and 10 bases lay in between. In germline, CDR1 is SQVTM, CDR2 ANQGSEA.

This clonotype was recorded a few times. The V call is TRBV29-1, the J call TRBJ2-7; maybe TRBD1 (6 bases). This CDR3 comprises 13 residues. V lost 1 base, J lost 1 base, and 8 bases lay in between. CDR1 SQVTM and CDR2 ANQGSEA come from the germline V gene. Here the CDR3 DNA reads TGCAGCGTTGAAGGGGACAAATCCTACGAGCAGTACTTC. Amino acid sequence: CSVEGDKSYEQYF.

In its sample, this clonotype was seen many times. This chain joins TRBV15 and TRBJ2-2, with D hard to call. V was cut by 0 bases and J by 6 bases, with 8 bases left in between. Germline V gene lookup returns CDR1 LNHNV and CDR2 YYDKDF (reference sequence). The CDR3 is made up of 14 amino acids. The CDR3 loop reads CATSRDRRSGELFF. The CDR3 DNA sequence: TGTGCCACCAGCAGAGATCGGCGGTCCGGGGAGCTGTTTTTT.

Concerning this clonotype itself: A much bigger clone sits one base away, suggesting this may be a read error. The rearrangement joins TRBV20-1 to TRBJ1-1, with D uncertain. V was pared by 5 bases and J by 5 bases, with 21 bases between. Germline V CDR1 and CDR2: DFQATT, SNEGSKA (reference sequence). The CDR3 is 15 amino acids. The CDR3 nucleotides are TGCAGTGCTGGCCCAATAGAGTGGGATGGGACTGAAGCTTTCTTT. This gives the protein CSAGPIEWDGTEAFF.

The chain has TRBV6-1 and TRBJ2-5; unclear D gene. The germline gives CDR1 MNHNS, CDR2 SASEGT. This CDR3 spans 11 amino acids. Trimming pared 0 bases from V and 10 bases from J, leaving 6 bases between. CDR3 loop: CASSEALVQYF. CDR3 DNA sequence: TGTGCCAGCAGTGAAGCGCTCGTCCAGTACTTC.

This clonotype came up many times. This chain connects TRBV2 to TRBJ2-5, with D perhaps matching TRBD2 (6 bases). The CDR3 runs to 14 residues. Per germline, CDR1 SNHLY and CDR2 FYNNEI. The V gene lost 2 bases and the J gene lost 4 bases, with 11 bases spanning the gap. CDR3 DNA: TGTGCCAGCAGTGAACTAGCGCATGGAGAGACCCAGTACTTC. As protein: CASSELAHGETQYF.

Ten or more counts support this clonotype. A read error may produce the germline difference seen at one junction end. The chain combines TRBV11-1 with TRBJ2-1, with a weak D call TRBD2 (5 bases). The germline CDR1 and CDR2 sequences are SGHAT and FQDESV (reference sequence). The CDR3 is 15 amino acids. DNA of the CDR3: TGTGCCAGCAGCGCCCGGAGGCGGTCCTATAATGAGCAGTTCTTC. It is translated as CASSARRRSYNEQFF.

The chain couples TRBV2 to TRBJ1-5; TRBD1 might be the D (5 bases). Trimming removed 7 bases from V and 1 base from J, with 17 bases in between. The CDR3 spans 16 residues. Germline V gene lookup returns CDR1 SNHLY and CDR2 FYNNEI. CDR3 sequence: CASTPAGIGSNQPQHF. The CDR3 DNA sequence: TGTGCCAGCACCCCGGCAGGGATCGGAAGCAATCAGCCCCAGCATTTT.

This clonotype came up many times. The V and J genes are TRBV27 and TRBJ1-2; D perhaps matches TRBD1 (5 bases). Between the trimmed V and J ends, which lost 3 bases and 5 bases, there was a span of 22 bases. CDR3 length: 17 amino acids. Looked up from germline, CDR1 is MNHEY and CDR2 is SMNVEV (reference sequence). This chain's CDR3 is CASSFIANYGTVYGYTF. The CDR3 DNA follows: TGTGCCAGCAGTTTCATCGCGAATTATGGGACCGTGTATGGCTACACCTTC.

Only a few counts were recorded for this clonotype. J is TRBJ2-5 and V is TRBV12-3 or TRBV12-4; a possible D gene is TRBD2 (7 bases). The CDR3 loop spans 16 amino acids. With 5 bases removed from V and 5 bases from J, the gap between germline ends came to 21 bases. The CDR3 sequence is CASSLGRTGGLETQYF. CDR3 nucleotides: TGTGCCAGCAGTCTAGGGCGGACGGGGGGCCTTGAGACCCAGTACTTC.

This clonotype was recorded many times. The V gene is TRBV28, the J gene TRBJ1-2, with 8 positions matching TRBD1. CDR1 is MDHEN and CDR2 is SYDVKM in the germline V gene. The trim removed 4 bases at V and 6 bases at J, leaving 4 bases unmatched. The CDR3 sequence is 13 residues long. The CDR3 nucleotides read TGTGCCAGCAGTTGGGGACAGGCGAATGGCTACACCTTC. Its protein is CASSWGQANGYTF.

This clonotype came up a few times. The CDR3 sequence: CASSELSEVYEQYF. CDR3 bases: TGTGCCAGCAGTGAATTGTCAGAAGTCTACGAGCAGTACTTC. This chain uses TRBV6-1 with TRBJ2-7; D is unclear. Looked up from germline, CDR1 is MNHNS and CDR2 is SASEGT. V lost 2 bases, J lost 3 bases, and 11 bases lay in between. This CDR3 spans 14 amino acids.

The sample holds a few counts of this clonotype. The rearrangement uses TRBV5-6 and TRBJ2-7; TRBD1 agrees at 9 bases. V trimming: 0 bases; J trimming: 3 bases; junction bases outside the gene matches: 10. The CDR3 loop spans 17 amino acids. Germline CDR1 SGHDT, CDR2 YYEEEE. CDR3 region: CASSLGPPGQGVYEQYF. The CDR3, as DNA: TGTGCCAGCAGCTTGGGGCCCCCGGGACAGGGTGTCTACGAGCAGTACTTC.

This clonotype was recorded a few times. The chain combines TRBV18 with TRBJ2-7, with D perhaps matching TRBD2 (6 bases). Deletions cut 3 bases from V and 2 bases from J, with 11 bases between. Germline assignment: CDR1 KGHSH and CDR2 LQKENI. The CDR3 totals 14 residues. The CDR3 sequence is CASSPPGGPYEQYF. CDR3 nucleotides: TGTGCCAGCTCACCCCCTGGAGGGCCCTACGAGCAGTACTTC.

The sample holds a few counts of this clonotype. This chain's CDR3 is CASSVGTGVGQPQHF. CDR3 in DNA: TGCGCCAGCAGCGTTGGGACAGGGGTAGGGCAGCCCCAGCATTTT. The V call is TRBV5-1, the J call TRBJ1-5; TRBD1 matches 10 bases. CDR3 length: 15 residues. The germline CDR1 and CDR2 sequences are SGHRS and YFSETQ. V was pared by 4 bases and J by 7 bases, with 8 bases of the junction left unmatched.